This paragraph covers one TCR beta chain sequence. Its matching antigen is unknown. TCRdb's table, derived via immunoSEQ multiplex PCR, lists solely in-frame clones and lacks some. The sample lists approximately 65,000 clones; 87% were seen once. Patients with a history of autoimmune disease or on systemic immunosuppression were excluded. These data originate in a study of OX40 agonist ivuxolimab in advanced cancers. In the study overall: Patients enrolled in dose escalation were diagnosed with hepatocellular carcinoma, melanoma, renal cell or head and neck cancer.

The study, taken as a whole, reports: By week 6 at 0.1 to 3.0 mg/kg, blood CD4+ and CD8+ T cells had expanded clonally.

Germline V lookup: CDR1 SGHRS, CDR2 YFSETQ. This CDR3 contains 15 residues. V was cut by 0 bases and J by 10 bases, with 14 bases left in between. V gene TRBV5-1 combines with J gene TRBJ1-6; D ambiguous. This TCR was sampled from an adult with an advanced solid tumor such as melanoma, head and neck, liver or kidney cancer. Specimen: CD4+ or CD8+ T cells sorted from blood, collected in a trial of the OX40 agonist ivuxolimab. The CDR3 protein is CASSLDGGSASPLHF. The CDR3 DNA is TGCGCCAGCAGCTTGGACGGTGGGTCGGCGTCACCCCTCCACTTT. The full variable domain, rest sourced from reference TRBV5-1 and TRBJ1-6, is KAGVTQTPRYLIKTRGQQVTLSCSPISGHRSVSWYQQTPGQGLQFLFEYFSETQRNKGNFPGRFSGRQFSNSRSEMNVSTLELGDSALYLCASSLDGGSASPLHFGNGTRLTVT.